The T cell receptor (beta chain) described here comes from a study of T cells after yellow fever vaccination (dated by TCRdb to between 2017 and 2020). For the study in its entirety: The SMART-Seq v4 Ultra Low Input RNA kit was used to prepare libraries from fractions with low cell numbers. To follow T-cell clones before and after primary and booster YFV17D yellow fever vaccination, bulk TCR alpha and beta repertoires were sequenced over time. Blood was collected at multiple timepoints before and after primary and secondary immunization, and bulk PBMC replicates and cell subsets were isolated. The cohort comprised two healthy male donors, one aged 18 to 30 and one aged 30 to 40 years. Broader findings and caveats from the paper: After the booster, most clones that had expanded after primary vaccination were detected again (about 97% of CD4 and around nine tenths of CD8), suggesting broad maintenance of memory. The study included only two donors, which limits how far the findings can be generalized. FACS-sorted repertoires could contain abundant contaminating clonotypes from the bulk population, so computational filtering was required. Compared with the primary T-cell response, the secondary T-cell response was weaker but faster, peaking on day 5 rather than day 15. A small share of clonotypes was detected in both CD4 and CD8 compartments, with the overlap likely arising from convergent recombination.

Looking up the germline V gene yields CDR1 SGHVS and CDR2 FNYEAQ. V is clipped by 3 bases and J by 2 bases, and the sequence between their germline boundaries is 6 bases long. There are 13 amino acids in the CDR3, from cysteine to phenylalanine inclusive. CDR3 DNA is the only sequence kept; it has 39 bases, read in frame from the first base. The sample's treatment or condition label, in plain terms: live attenuated yellow fever vaccine strain. A standard Ficoll-Paque protocol was used to isolate PBMCs from peripheral blood. Epitope-specific CD8 T cells were sorted using a dextramer loaded with the yellow fever NS4B epitope peptide, with anti-CD3 and anti-CD8 staining. TriZol was used to extract RNA from bulk PBMCs, from CD4 and CD8 fractions, and from dextramer-positive and dextramer-negative fractions. In its sample, this clonotype was seen many times. No much larger clone exists at a distance of one base, and base qualities are not known.

TCR cDNA was made using 5'RACE template switching, a step that added a universal primer site and unique molecular identifiers. Priming for cDNA synthesis came from both the TCR alpha and TCR beta constant segments. Libraries were amplified in two PCR steps, with sample barcodes and sequencing adapters added in the second step. Sequencing of the libraries was done on either Illumina HiSeq 2500 (2x100 bp) or NovaSeq (2x150 bp). In the paper's pipeline: MIGEC handled demultiplexing of reads and collapsing into UMI consensus sequences, while MiXCR performed V(D)J alignment. Using edgeR on replicate PBMC samples, clonotypes were called vaccine-responding if FDR was below 0.01 and the log2 fold change was above 5 up to day 15. Bulk clonotypes were assigned CD4 or CD8 identity according to which sequenced CD4 or CD8 repertoire held them at higher abundance. Clonotypes enriched at least 10-fold in dextramer-positive over dextramer-negative fractions were defined as NS4B-specific, and CD4-biased clonotypes were excluded. Using fastp at Q25 and MiXCR, TCRdb reprocessed the public reads and kept productive beta chains. Rows merge per CDR3 protein into single entries with the most common DNA and genes. The authors' filters were not applied to this entry. Here the sample has under 55,000 distinct CDR3 sequences; about 6.6% occur a single time. Jointly, the top ten make up more than 20% of the sample.

The V and J genes are TRBV7-6 and TRBJ2-3; the D gene assignment is ambiguous. This clonotype was sampled from a man aged 18 to 30 who received the YFV17D yellow fever vaccine. Sample: CD8+ T cells not binding an NS4B(214-222) dextramer, sorted from PBMCs, taken about 49 days after the first yellow fever vaccination. Reading the label with the study, this specimen's cell subset or site is: NS4B epitope dextramer-negative CD8 T cells. The nucleotides are TGTGCCAGCAGCTTTGGGGTCACAGATACGCAGTATTTT. Protein translation: CASSFGVTDTQYF.